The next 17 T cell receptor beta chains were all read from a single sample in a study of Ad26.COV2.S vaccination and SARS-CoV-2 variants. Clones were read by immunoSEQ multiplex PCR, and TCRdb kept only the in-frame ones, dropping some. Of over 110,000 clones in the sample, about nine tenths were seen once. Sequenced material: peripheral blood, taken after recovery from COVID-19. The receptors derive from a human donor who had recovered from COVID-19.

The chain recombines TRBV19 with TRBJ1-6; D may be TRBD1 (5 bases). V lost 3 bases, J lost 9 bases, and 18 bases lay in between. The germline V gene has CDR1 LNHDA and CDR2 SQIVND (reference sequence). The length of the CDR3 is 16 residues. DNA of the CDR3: TGTGCCAGTAGTATTCAGGCTTCAGGGCTGGCTTCACCCCTCCACTTT. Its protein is CASSIQASGLASPLHF.

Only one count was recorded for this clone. CDR3 nucleotide sequence: TGTGCCAGCAGCCAAAGGGGACAGGGCACAGATACGCAGTATTTT. Its translation is CASSQRGQGTDTQYF. The chain is built from TRBV3-1 (or the pseudogene TRBV3-2) and TRBJ2-3, with 8 bases identical to TRBD1. Germline-derived CDR1 and CDR2 are LGHDT and YNNKEL (reference sequence). Trimming cost V 2 bases and J 1 base; bases outside gene matches: 2. The CDR3 totals 15 residues.

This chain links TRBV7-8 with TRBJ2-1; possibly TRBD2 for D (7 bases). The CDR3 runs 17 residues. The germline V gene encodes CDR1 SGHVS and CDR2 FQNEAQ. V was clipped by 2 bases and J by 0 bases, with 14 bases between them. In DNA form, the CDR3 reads TGTGCCAGCAGCTTAACGACGGGGGGCCACTCCTACAATGAGCAGTTCTTC. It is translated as CASSLTTGGHSYNEQFF.

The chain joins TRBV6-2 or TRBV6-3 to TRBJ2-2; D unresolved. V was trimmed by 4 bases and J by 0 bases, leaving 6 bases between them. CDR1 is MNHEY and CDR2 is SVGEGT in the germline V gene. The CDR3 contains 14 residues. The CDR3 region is CASSFSSNTGELFF. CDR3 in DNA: TGTGCCAGCAGTTTCAGCTCGAACACCGGGGAGCTGTTTTTT.

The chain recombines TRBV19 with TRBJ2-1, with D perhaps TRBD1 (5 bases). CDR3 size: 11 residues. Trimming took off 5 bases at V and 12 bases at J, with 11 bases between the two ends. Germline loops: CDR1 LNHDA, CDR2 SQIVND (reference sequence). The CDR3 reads CASSSTGLQFF. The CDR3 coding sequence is TGTGCCAGTAGTTCAACAGGTTTGCAGTTCTTC. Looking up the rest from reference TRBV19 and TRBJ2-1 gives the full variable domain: DGGITQSPKYLFRKEGQNVTLSCEQNLNHDAMYWYRQDPGQGLRLIYYSQIVNDFQKGDIAEGYSVSREKKESFPLTVTSAQKNPTAFYLCASSSTGLQFFGPGTRLTVL.

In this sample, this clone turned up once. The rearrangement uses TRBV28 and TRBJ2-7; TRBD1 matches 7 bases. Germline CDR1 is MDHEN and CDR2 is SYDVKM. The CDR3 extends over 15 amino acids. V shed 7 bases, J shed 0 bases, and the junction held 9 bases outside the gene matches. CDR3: CASNPPGTVSYEQYF. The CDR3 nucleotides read TGTGCCAGCAATCCGCCCGGGACAGTCTCCTACGAGCAGTACTTC.

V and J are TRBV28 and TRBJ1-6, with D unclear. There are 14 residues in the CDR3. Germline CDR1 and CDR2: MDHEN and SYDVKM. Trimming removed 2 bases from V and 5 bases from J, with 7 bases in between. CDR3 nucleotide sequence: TGTGCCAGCAGTTTACCCCCCAATAATTCACCCCTCCACTTT. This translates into CASSLPPNNSPLHF.

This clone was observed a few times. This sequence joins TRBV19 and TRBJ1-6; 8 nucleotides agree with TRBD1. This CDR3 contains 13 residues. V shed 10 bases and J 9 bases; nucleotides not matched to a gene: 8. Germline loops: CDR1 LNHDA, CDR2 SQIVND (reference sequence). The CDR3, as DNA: TGTGCCACTGGACAGGGACGGAGTTCACCCCTCCACTTT. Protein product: CATGQGRSSPLHF.

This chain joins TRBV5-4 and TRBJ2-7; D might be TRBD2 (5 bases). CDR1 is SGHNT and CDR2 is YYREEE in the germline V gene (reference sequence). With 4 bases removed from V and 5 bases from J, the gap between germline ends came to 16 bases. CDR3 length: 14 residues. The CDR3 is CASSPDREANEQYF. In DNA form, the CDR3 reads TGTGCCAGCAGCCCTGATCGGGAAGCGAACGAGCAGTACTTC.

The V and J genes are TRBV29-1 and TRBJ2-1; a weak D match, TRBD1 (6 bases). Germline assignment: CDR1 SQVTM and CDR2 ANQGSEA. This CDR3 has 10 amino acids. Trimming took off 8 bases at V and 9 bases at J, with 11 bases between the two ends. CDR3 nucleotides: TGCAGCCCCCCCAGGGGTGAGCAGTTCTTC. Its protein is CSPPRGEQFF.

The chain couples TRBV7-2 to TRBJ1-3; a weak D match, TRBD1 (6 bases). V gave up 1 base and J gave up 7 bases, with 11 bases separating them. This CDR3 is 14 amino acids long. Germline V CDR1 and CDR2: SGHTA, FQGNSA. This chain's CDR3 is CASSLGGGLNTIYF. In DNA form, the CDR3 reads TGTGCCAGCAGCTTAGGGGGGGGGCTGAACACCATATATTTT.

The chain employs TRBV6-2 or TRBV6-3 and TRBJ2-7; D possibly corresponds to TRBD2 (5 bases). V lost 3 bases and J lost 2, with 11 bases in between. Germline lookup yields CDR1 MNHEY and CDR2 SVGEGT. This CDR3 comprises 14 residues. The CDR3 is CASSYVVGTYEQYF. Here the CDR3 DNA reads TGTGCCAGCAGTTATGTCGTCGGGACCTACGAGCAGTACTTC.

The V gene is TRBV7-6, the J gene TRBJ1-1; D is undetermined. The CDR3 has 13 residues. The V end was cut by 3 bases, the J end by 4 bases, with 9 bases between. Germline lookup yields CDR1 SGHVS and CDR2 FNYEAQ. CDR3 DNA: TGTGCCAGCAGCTTGGAGGACTCCACTGAAGCTTTCTTT. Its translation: CASSLEDSTEAFF.

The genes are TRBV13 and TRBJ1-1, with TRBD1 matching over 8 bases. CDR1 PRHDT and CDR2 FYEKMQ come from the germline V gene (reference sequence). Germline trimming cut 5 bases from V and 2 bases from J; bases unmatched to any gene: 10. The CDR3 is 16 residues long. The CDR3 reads CASSQSGQANNTEAFF. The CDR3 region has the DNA TGTGCCAGCAGCCAATCGGGACAGGCCAATAACACTGAAGCTTTCTTT.

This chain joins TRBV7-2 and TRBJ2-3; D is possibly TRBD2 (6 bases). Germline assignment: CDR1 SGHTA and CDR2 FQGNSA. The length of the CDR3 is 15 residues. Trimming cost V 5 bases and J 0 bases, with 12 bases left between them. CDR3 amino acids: CASSEDGRSTDTQYF. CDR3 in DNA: TGTGCCAGCAGCGAGGACGGGAGAAGCACAGATACGCAGTATTTT.

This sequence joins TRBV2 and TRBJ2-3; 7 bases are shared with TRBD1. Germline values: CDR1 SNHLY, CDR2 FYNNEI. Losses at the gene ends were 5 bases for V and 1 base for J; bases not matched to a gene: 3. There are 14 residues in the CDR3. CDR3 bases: TGTGCCAGCAGTATTCAGGGGGGCACAGATACGCAGTATTTT. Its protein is CASSIQGGTDTQYF. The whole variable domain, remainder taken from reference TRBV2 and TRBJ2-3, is EPEVTQTPSHQVTQMGQEVILRCVPISNHLYFYWYRQILGQKVEFLVSFYNNEISEKSEIFDDQFSVERPDGSNFTLKIRSTKLEDSAMYFCASSIQGGTDTQYFGPGTRLTVL.

The CDR3 nucleotides are TGTGCCAGTAGTTCCCGGTCGGAAGATGAGCAGTTCTTC. Translated: CASSSRSEDEQFF. The chain has TRBV19 and TRBJ2-1; no clear D gene. Trimming shortened V by 5 bases and J by 8 bases, and 13 bases separated the two germline ends. CDR3 length equals 13 residues. Germline CDR1 reads LNHDA; CDR2 reads SQIVND (reference sequence).